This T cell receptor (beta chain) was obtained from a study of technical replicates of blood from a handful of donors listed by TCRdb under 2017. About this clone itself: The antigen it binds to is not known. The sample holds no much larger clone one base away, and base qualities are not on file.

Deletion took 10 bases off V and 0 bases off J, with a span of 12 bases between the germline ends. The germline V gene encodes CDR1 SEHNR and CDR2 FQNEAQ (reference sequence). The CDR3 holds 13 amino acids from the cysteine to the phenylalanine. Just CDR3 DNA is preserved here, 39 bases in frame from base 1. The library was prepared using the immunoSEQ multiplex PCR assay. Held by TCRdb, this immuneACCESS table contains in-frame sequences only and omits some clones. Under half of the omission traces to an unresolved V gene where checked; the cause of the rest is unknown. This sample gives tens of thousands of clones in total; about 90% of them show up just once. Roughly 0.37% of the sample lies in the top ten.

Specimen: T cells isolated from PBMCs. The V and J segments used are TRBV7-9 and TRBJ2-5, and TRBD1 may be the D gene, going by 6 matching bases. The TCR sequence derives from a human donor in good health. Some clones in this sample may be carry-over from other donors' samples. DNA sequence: TGTGCCACCCAAGACAGGTACCAAGAGACCCAGTACTTC. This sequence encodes CATQDRYQETQYF.